The clone carrying this T cell receptor (beta chain) was observed a few times. These data come from a study of blood T cell repertoires in COVID-19. Study information: The United States, Italy and Spain provided the acute and convalescent COVID-19 samples. T cells, B-cell-depleted T cells, or PBMCs provided the cDNA or gDNA that served as material.

The Seattle patients, enrolled during active infection, were followed longitudinally. The authors' processing: By means of reference gene primer amplification, nucleated cell counts were estimated. Profiling relied on immunoSEQ multiplex PCR, and the TCRdb table lists in-frame clones only, not all of them. For V, J and clone size, that table is used; D and trimming come from the DNA. The sample consists of 50,000 to 80,000 clones, approximately 80% of them appearing once. The source material was peripheral blood. The source is a man aged 60 to 75 with COVID-19, enrolled during active disease.

CDR3 bases: TGTGCCAGCTCCCCGGGGTTAGGGCAGCCCCAGCATTTT. Its translation: CASSPGLGQPQHF. The V call is TRBV19, the J call TRBJ1-5, with unresolved D. The CDR3 has 13 residues. Trimming took 9 bases from V and 7 from J, leaving 16 bases between them. Germline V gene data show CDR1 as LNHDA and CDR2 as SQIVND (reference sequence). The entire variable domain, with the rest obtained from reference TRBV19 and TRBJ1-5, is as follows: DGGITQSPKYLFRKEGQNVTLSCEQNLNHDAMYWYRQDPGQGLRLIYYSQIVNDFQKGDIAEGYSVSREKKESFPLTVTSAQKNPTAFYLCASSPGLGQPQHFGDGTRLSIL.